In this sample, the clone carrying this T cell receptor (beta chain) turned up a few times. Its target is not known. This entry comes from a study of vaccination and CD4 T cells after COVID-19. Germline CDR1 and CDR2: SGHTA and FQGNSA. Trimming left V 5 bases short and J 3 bases short, with 10 bases between. The CDR3 runs to 13 residues. Oncomine TCR Beta short-read sequencing was applied to DNA from cultured CD4+ T cells. Each CDR3 protein gets one entry after TCRdb re-called the PCR reads with MiXCR. The table includes about 14,000 distinct CDR3 sequences, around 55% detected once. The sample's treatment: approximately nine-day PBMC culture with coronavirus spike peptide pools or control peptides (ViraFEST assay).

Sequenced here: CD4+ T cells from blood, cultured in vitro, sampled before SARS-CoV-2 vaccination. The TCR sequence derives from a human donor who had recovered from COVID-19. The V gene is TRBV7-2, the J gene TRBJ2-5; D is possibly TRBD1 (6 bases). The CDR3 here is CASSKDRKETQYF. As DNA, the CDR3 is TGTGCCAGCAGCAAGGACAGAAAAGAGACCCAGTACTTC.